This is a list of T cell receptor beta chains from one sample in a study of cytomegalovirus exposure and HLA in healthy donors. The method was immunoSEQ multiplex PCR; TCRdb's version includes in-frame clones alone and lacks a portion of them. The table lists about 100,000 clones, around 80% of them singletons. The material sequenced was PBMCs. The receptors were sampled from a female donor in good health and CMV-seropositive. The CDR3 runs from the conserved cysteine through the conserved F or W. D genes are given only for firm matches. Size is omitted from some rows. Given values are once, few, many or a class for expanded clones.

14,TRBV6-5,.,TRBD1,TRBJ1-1,TGTGCCAGCAGTCGAGACAGGGAAGGGACTGAAGCTTTCTTT,CASSRDREGTEAFF
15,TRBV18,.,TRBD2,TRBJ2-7,TGTGCCAGCTCCCCGGGGACTAGCGGAAGCTACGAGCAGTACTTC,CASSPGTSGSYEQYF
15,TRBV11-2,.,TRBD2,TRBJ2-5,TGTGCCAGCAGCTTAGCGGGAGGAACTGCTAGGACCCAGTACTTC,CASSLAGGTARTQYF
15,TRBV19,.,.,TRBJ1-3,TGTGCCAGTAGTACCCTGGACAGCTCTGGAAACACCATATATTTT,CASSTLDSSGNTIYF
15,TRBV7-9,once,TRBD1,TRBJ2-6,TGTGCCAGCAGCTTACAGGGGGCTGGGGCCAACGTCCTGACTTTC,CASSLQGAGANVLTF
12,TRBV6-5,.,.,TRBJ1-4,TGTGCCACCCAGGGGCCCAATGAAAAACTGTTTTTT,CATQGPNEKLFF
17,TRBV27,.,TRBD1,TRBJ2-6,TGTGCCAGCAGTCTCCGACAGGGTCCCTCTGGGGCCAACGTCCTGACTTTC,CASSLRQGPSGANVLTF
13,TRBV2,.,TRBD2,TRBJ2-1,TGTGCCAGCAGCAGCGGGAGAGGGAATGAGCAGTTCTTC,CASSSGRGNEQFF
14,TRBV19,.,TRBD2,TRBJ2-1,TGTGCCAGTAGTGCGGGGGGGGTCGACAATGAGCAGTTCTTC,CASSAGGVDNEQFF
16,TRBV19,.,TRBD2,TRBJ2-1,TGTGCCAGTAGTATAGACGGCGGGAGTCCAACGAATGAGCAGTTCTTC,CASSIDGGSPTNEQFF
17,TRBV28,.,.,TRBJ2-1,TGTGCCAGCAGTTTACCTCTTCGGCAGGGGCGGGTCAATGAGCAGTTCTTC,CASSLPLRQGRVNEQFF
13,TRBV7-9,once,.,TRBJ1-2,TGTGCCAGCAGCTCCCCCCCGGGGTGGGGCTACACCTTC,CASSSPPGWGYTF
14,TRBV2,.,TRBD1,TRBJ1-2,TGTGCCAGCAGAGGGACAGGAGGTTCCTTGGACTACACCTTC,CASRGTGGSLDYTF
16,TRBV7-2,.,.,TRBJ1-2,TGTGCCAGCAGCCCACCTGGCTCGGGAGCTGATTATGGCTACACCTTC,CASSPPGSGADYGYTF
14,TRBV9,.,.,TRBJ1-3,TGTGCCAGCAGCGTAGGACGGGCCGGGGGCACCATATATTTT,CASSVGRAGGTIYF
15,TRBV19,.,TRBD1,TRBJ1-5,TGTGCCAGTAGTATAGGGACAGGTTATCATCAGCCCCAGCATTTT,CASSIGTGYHQPQHF
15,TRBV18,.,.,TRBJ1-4,TGTGCCAGCTCACCCGTCCAGGTCTCTAATGAAAAACTGTTTTTT,CASSPVQVSNEKLFF
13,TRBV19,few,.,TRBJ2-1,TGTGCCAGTAGTATACGCGCGGGTGATGAGCAGTTCTTC,CASSIRAGDEQFF
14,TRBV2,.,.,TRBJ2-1,TGTGCCAGCATCAGGACAGCCCTCAGGAATGAGCAGTTCTTC,CASIRTALRNEQFF
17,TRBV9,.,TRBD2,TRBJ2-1,TGTGCCAGCTCAACCCGGGACTACCTAACGAGTATGAATGAGCAGTTCTTC,CASSTRDYLTSMNEQFF
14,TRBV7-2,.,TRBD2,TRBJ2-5,TGTGCCAGCAGCTTAGCACTAGCGGGGGCCTACCAGTACTTC,CASSLALAGAYQYF
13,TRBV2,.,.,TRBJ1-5,TGTGCCAGCAGAGGGGCAGGGGTACAGCCCCAGCATTTT,CASRGAGVQPQHF
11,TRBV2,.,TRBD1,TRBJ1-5,TGTGCCAGTGGGACAGCTCAGCCCCAGCATTTT,CASGTAQPQHF
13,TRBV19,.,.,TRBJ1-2,TGTGCCAGTAGTACCAAGCTCCCCAGGGGCTACACCTTC,CASSTKLPRGYTF
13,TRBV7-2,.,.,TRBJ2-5,TGTGCCAGCAGCAGGGACTCATTCGAGACCCAGTACTTC,CASSRDSFETQYF
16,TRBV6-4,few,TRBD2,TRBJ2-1,TGTGCCAGCAGTGACTCGGGGACTAGCGGTGAGAATGAGCAGTTCTTC,CASSDSGTSGENEQFF